The T cell receptor (beta chain) under discussion was sequenced for a study of blood T cell repertoires in COVID-19. Germline CDR1 is SNHLY and CDR2 is FYNNEI. The CDR3 runs to 11 residues. V dropped 5 bases and J dropped 2 bases, with 4 bases sitting between them. Measured with immunoSEQ multiplex PCR; TCRdb has only the in-frame clones, and not every one. The table shows about 260,000 clones, with around 89% occurring only once. This clone was observed a few times. V and J are TRBV2 and TRBJ2-7, with D uncertain. The specimen was peripheral blood. The sequence was obtained from a woman between 40 and 50 years old with acute or convalescent COVID-19. The CDR3 protein is CASSPAYEQYV. The CDR3 nucleotides read TGTGCCAGCAGTCCCGCCTACGAGCAGTACGTC.